This entry lists 32 T cell receptor beta chains sequenced from one sample in a study of T cell repertoires in cytomegalovirus infection. TCRdb called the reads again in MiXCR, with one record for every CDR3 protein. This table holds about 250,000 distinct CDR3 sequences, roughly 6.5% found once. Source material: PBMCs. The receptor set was obtained from a human donor in good health (CMV status not recorded). Some clones in this sample may be carry-over from other donors' samples.

This clonotype was counted ten times or more. The chain combines TRBV19 with TRBJ1-5; tentatively, D is TRBD1 (5 bases). Germline V CDR1 and CDR2: LNHDA, SQIVND (reference sequence). There are 16 residues in the CDR3. V lost 1 base and J lost 2, with 12 bases in between. The CDR3 sequence is CASSIGFGAGNQPQHF. CDR3 in DNA: TGTGCCAGTAGTATAGGGTTCGGGGCGGGCAATCAGCCCCAGCATTTT.

This clonotype has a count of ten or more. The chain is built from TRBV7-2 and TRBJ2-3; D is unclear. The CDR3 sequence is 12 residues long. Trimming stripped 2 bases from V and 6 bases from J, with 6 bases between. CDR1 and CDR2 from the germline V gene are SGHTA and FQGNSA. The CDR3 DNA sequence: TGTGCCAGCAGCTTAAAGTCGGATACGCAGTATTTT. Protein: CASSLKSDTQYF.

In its sample, this clonotype was seen many times. V gene TRBV20-1 combines with J gene TRBJ2-7; D unclear. CDR1 and CDR2 (germline): DFQATT, SNEGSKA (reference sequence). With 6 bases removed from V and 0 bases from J, the gap between germline ends came to 6 bases. The CDR3 is made up of 11 amino acids. Written as DNA, the CDR3 is TGCAGTGCGAGTAGCTCCTACGAGCAGTACTTC. It translates to CSASSSYEQYF.

This clonotype was recorded a few times. The chain is built from TRBV2 and TRBJ1-6; 11 bases agree with TRBD1. CDR3 length: 14 residues. With 7 bases clipped from V and 9 bases from J, the junction kept 5 bases outside the gene matches. CDR1 is SNHLY, CDR2 FYNNEI, per germline. The CDR3: CASTPGTGGSPLHF. CDR3 nucleotide sequence: TGTGCCAGCACCCCCGGGACAGGGGGTTCACCCCTCCACTTT.

This clonotype was detected many times. The genes are TRBV2 and TRBJ2-2, with TRBD1 identical over 8 bases. V was clipped by 6 bases and J by 1 base; unmatched bases: 4. Germline V lookup: CDR1 SNHLY, CDR2 FYNNEI. The CDR3 is 15 amino acids. Here the CDR3 DNA reads TGTGCCAGCAGCCCCGGGACAGGGAACACCGGGGAGCTGTTTTTT. It translates to CASSPGTGNTGELFF.

This clonotype was seen at least ten times. The rearrangement uses TRBV28 and TRBJ1-5; D is uncertain. Germline V gene lookup returns CDR1 MDHEN and CDR2 SYDVKM. Trimming stripped 2 bases from V and 0 bases from J, with 5 bases between. The CDR3 is made up of 14 amino acids. CDR3 sequence: CASSLRVSNQPQHF. CDR3 nucleotide sequence: TGTGCCAGCAGTTTAAGGGTTAGCAATCAGCCCCAGCATTTT.

This clonotype was found many times. The chain uses TRBV29-1 and TRBJ1-2, with TRBD1 as a possible D gene (6 bases). The CDR3 consists of 11 residues. CDR1 and CDR2 from the germline V gene are SQVTM and ANQGSEA. V was shortened by 8 bases and J by 7 bases, with 14 bases between the two germline ends. CDR3 amino acids: CSSRGGSGYTF. The CDR3 DNA reads as TGCAGCTCTCGAGGGGGTAGTGGCTACACCTTC.

The rearrangement links TRBV5-1 to TRBJ1-5, with TRBD1 as a possible D gene (5 bases). V was cut by 4 bases and J by 7 bases, with 12 bases left in between. The CDR3 sequence is 13 residues long. Germline CDR1 and CDR2: SGHRS and YFSETQ. The CDR3 sequence: CASSKGAEQPQHF. The CDR3 region has the DNA TGCGCCAGCAGCAAAGGGGCCGAGCAGCCCCAGCATTTT.

The CDR3 is CASRVQGARAMYEQYF. DNA for the CDR3: TGTGCCAGCAGGGTGCAGGGGGCGCGGGCCATGTACGAGCAGTACTTC. The V gene is TRBV6-6, the J gene TRBJ2-7, with TRBD1 matching 8 bases. Trimming took 6 bases from V and 4 from J; bases not matched to a gene: 14. The V gene's germline CDR1 is MNHNY and CDR2 SVGAGI (reference sequence). This CDR3 spans 16 amino acids.

This clonotype was counted only a few times. CDR3 residues: CASTDGQLDPNEKLFF. DNA for the CDR3: TGTGCCAGCACCGACGGGCAATTGGATCCTAATGAAAAACTGTTTTTT. This chain joins TRBV6-2 or TRBV6-3 and TRBJ1-4; D not resolved. V dropped 7 bases and J dropped 3 bases, with 18 bases sitting between them. Germline lookup yields CDR1 MNHEY and CDR2 SVGEGT. The CDR3 runs 16 residues.

This clonotype was recorded many times. The chain couples TRBV7-2 to TRBJ2-1; possibly TRBD1 for D (5 bases). The CDR3 has 14 residues. V was shortened by 5 bases and J by 5 bases, with 13 bases between the two germline ends. Germline V gene sequence: CDR1 SGHTA, CDR2 FQGNSA. CDR3 residues: CASSQGALDNEQFF. The CDR3 nucleotides are TGTGCCAGCAGCCAGGGCGCCCTGGACAATGAGCAGTTCTTC.

This clonotype was recorded many times. V and J are TRBV28 and TRBJ1-2; D gene unclear. The CDR3 consists of 16 residues. Germline CDR1 reads MDHEN; CDR2 reads SYDVKM. Trimming took 5 bases from V and 3 from J, leaving 19 bases between them. This CDR3 is CASSPSLLIGYYGYTF. CDR3 DNA sequence: TGTGCCAGCAGTCCATCGCTTCTGATAGGGTACTATGGCTACACCTTC.

This clonotype was recorded at least ten times. The rearrangement uses TRBV7-2 and TRBJ2-5; possibly TRBD2 for D (6 bases). V was shortened by 5 bases and J by 5 bases, with 15 bases between the two germline ends. This CDR3 spans 14 amino acids. CDR1 SGHTA and CDR2 FQGNSA come from the germline V gene. The CDR3 sequence is CASSPPPEGETQYF. DNA for the CDR3: TGTGCCAGCAGCCCCCCACCGGAGGGGGAGACCCAGTACTTC.

This clonotype showed up many times. The chain links TRBV12-5 to TRBJ2-1; TRBD1 aligns across 7 bases. The V segment lost 5 bases and the J segment 0 bases; nucleotides outside the gene matches: 4. The CDR3 consists of 15 residues. The germline gives CDR1 LGHNT, CDR2 FRNRAP. CDR3 region: CASGPGQSSYNEQFF. The CDR3 DNA sequence: TGTGCTAGTGGTCCGGGACAGAGCTCCTACAATGAGCAGTTCTTC.

This clonotype was seen at least ten times. J is TRBJ2-7 and V is TRBV7-2; TRBD2 agrees at 8 bases. V lost 5 bases and J lost 6; bases outside the gene matches: 9. Germline loops: CDR1 SGHTA, CDR2 FQGNSA. This CDR3 has 14 residues. DNA of the CDR3: TGTGCCAGCAGCCCCTGGGCGGGGGGCTGCGAGCAGTACTTC. Translation: CASSPWAGGCEQYF. Full variable domain (missing parts from reference TRBV7-2 and TRBJ2-7): GAGVSQSPSNKVTEKGKDVELRCDPISGHTALYWYRQSLGQGLEFLIYFQGNSAPDKSGLPSDRFSAERTGGSVSTLTIQRTQQEDSAVYLCASSPWAGGCEQYFGPGTRLTVT.

This clonotype was recorded at least ten times. This rearrangement joins TRBV28 to TRBJ1-5; D gene uncertain. The germline CDR1 and CDR2 sequences are MDHEN and SYDVKM. The V gene lost 5 bases and the J gene lost 0 bases, with 11 bases spanning the gap. This CDR3 has 15 amino acids. The CDR3 loop is CASSRIVFSNQPQHF. The CDR3 nucleotides are TGTGCCAGCAGTAGAATAGTCTTTAGCAATCAGCCCCAGCATTTT.

V is TRBV29-1 and J is TRBJ1-4; 9 bases are a match to TRBD1. The J segment lost 8 bases and the V segment lost 4 bases, leaving 8 bases of the junction unmatched. Germline V gene lookup returns CDR1 SQVTM and CDR2 ANQGSEA. The CDR3 covers 14 residues. The DNA for the CDR3 is TGCAGCGTTGTGGCGTGGGACAGGGTCGAAAAACTGTTTTTT. Translating gives CSVVAWDRVEKLFF.

In this sample, this clonotype turned up many times. V and J are TRBV4-1 and TRBJ1-2; TRBD1 might be the D (6 bases). The ends were cut back, 3 bases at V and 2 bases at J, with 13 bases in the middle. Germline assignment: CDR1 MGHRA and CDR2 YSYEKL. There are 15 residues in the CDR3. The CDR3, as DNA: TGCGCCAGCAGCCACCTCCGGGGGCCAAACTATGGCTACACCTTC. Its translation is CASSHLRGPNYGYTF.

In this sample, this clonotype turned up many times. This rearrangement joins TRBV7-2 to TRBJ2-7; a weak D match, TRBD1 (6 bases). CDR3 length: 12 residues. The germline V gene encodes CDR1 SGHTA and CDR2 FQGNSA. V was clipped by 5 bases and J by 7 bases, with 12 bases between them. The CDR3 is CASSPGVGEQYF. CDR3 sequence (DNA): TGTGCCAGCAGCCCAGGGGTTGGGGAGCAGTACTTC. Full variable domain (remainder filled in from reference TRBV7-2 and TRBJ2-7): GAGVSQSPSNKVTEKGKDVELRCDPISGHTALYWYRQSLGQGLEFLIYFQGNSAPDKSGLPSDRFSAERTGGSVSTLTIQRTQQEDSAVYLCASSPGVGEQYFGPGTRLTVT.

This clonotype has at least ten counts. The chain has TRBV11-2 and TRBJ1-1; the D is unclear. The CDR3 has 13 residues. V gave up 3 bases and J gave up 4 bases, with 9 bases separating them. Germline V gene data show CDR1 as SGHAT and CDR2 as FQNNGV. The CDR3 sequence: CASSFSRGTEAFF. In nucleotides, the CDR3 is TGTGCCAGCAGCTTCTCCCGCGGCACTGAAGCTTTCTTT. Using reference TRBV11-2 and TRBJ1-1 for the parts outside the CDR3, the full variable domain is EAGVAQSPRYKIIEKRQSVAFWCNPISGHATLYWYQQILGQGPKLLIQFQNNGVVDDSQLPKDRFSAERLKGVDSTLKIQPAKLEDSAVYLCASSFSRGTEAFFGQGTRLTVV.

This clonotype appeared many times. This sequence joins TRBV5-1 and TRBJ2-4; 7 positions agree with TRBD2. This CDR3 spans 14 amino acids. In germline, CDR1 is SGHRS, CDR2 YFSETQ. V was pared by 1 base and J by 8 bases, with 6 bases of the junction left unmatched. The CDR3 DNA is TGCGCCAGCAGCTTGTCTAGCGCGGGGGACATTCAGTACTTC. Protein sequence: CASSLSSAGDIQYF.

With respect to this clonotype: A much larger clone differs by one base, so this may be a read error. In DNA, the CDR3 is TGCAGCGGGATAGGGGGCGCAGATACGCAGTATTTT. Translation: CSGIGGADTQYF. V gene TRBV29-1 combines with J gene TRBJ2-3; 7 bases align to TRBD1. The ends lost 7 bases at V and 4 bases at J; junction bases unmatched: 5. Germline V CDR1 and CDR2: SQVTM, ANQGSEA. The CDR3 has 12 residues.

This clonotype was detected many times. This sequence joins TRBV20-1 and TRBJ1-5; D gene ambiguous. CDR1 is DFQATT and CDR2 is SNEGSKA in the germline V gene (reference sequence). The CDR3 loop spans 14 amino acids. The V end lost 4 bases, the J end lost 4 bases, and 14 bases lay between the germline ends. The CDR3 DNA follows: TGCAGTGCTAAGAGTAGGATCCGGAATCAGCCCCAGCATTTT. Protein product: CSAKSRIRNQPQHF.

In its sample, this clonotype was seen a few times. The rearrangement joins TRBV12-5 to TRBJ2-7, with D unclear. Trimming took off 1 base at V and 3 bases at J, with 4 bases between the two ends. The CDR3 sequence is 12 residues long. Germline V gene sequence: CDR1 LGHNT, CDR2 FRNRAP. CDR3 nucleotide sequence: TGTGCTAGTGGTTTGGCCCGCTACGAGCAGTACTTC. This translates into CASGLARYEQYF.

This clonotype was picked up a small number of times. The chain couples TRBV7-6 to TRBJ2-3; 11 bases agree with TRBD2. CDR1 SGHVS and CDR2 FNYEAQ come from the germline V gene. The length of the CDR3 is 15 residues. V lost 5 bases, J lost 2 bases, and 3 bases stayed unmatched. The CDR3 here is CASSRLAGITDTQYF. For the CDR3, the DNA is TGTGCCAGCAGCCGACTAGCGGGAATCACAGATACGCAGTATTTT.

Points on this clonotype: The junction departs from germline at one end; a sequencing error may be responsible. The chain employs TRBV7-8 and TRBJ2-1; 12 bases agree with TRBD2. This CDR3 is 14 amino acids long. Per germline, CDR1 SGHVS and CDR2 FQNEAQ. CDR3 bases: TGTGCCAGCAGCTCTAGCGGGGGGGCCAAGGAGCAGTTTTTC. Translated: CASSSSGGAKEQFF.

This clonotype was detected many times. CDR3 DNA sequence: TGTGCCAGTAGTATGCAGGTTAACACCGGGGAGCTGTTTTTT. It specifies CASSMQVNTGELFF. The J gene is TRBJ2-2, the V gene TRBV19; D is unresolved. The germline gives CDR1 LNHDA, CDR2 SQIVND (reference sequence). This CDR3 comprises 14 residues. V was shortened by 3 bases and J by 2 bases, with 7 bases between the two germline ends.

The chain uses TRBV5-1 and TRBJ2-5, with D unresolved. The germline V and J ends were trimmed by 0 bases and 5 bases, with 11 bases remaining between them. This CDR3 has 14 residues. Germline CDR1 SGHRS, CDR2 YFSETQ. CDR3 sequence: CASSLVGMAETQYF. CDR3 DNA: TGCGCCAGCAGCTTGGTGGGAATGGCGGAGACCCAGTACTTC.

In its sample, this clonotype was seen many times. The J gene is TRBJ1-5, the V gene TRBV7-2; weak D call: TRBD1 (6 bases). V was trimmed by 5 bases and J by 0 bases, leaving 11 bases between them. Germline V gene data show CDR1 as SGHTA and CDR2 as FQGNSA. The CDR3 totals 15 residues. The CDR3 sequence is CASSRGGYSNQPQHF. The CDR3 coding sequence is TGTGCCAGCAGCAGGGGGGGTTATAGCAATCAGCCCCAGCATTTT.

This clonotype occurred many times. This rearrangement joins TRBV20-1 to TRBJ2-4; possible D gene TRBD1, 5 bases. The V end lost 6 bases, the J end lost 0 bases, and 15 bases lay between the germline ends. CDR1 is DFQATT and CDR2 is SNEGSKA in the germline V gene (reference sequence). The CDR3 covers 15 residues. CDR3 sequence (DNA): TGCAGTGCCAGCCGCCCACAGGCAGCCAAAAACATTCAGTACTTC. It translates to CSASRPQAAKNIQYF.

This clonotype was observed at least ten times. This chain connects TRBV29-1 to TRBJ2-5, with D possibly being TRBD1 (5 bases). CDR1 and CDR2 from the germline V gene are SQVTM and ANQGSEA. The V end was cut by 7 bases, the J end by 2 bases, with 17 bases between. The CDR3 is 14 amino acids. CDR3 DNA sequence: TGCAGCGATTCGACAGTAGGATCTCAAGAGACCCAGTACTTC. Translating it yields CSDSTVGSQETQYF.

In this sample, this clonotype turned up many times. The V call is TRBV20-1, the J call TRBJ2-1; 10 bases are shared with TRBD1. The CDR3 sequence is 14 residues long. CDR1 is DFQATT, CDR2 SNEGSKA, per germline (reference sequence). The V segment lost 5 bases and the J segment 8 bases; nucleotides outside the gene matches: 9. The CDR3 here is CSAQGQGVVYEQFF. In DNA form, the CDR3 reads TGCAGTGCTCAAGGACAGGGGGTCGTATATGAGCAGTTCTTC.